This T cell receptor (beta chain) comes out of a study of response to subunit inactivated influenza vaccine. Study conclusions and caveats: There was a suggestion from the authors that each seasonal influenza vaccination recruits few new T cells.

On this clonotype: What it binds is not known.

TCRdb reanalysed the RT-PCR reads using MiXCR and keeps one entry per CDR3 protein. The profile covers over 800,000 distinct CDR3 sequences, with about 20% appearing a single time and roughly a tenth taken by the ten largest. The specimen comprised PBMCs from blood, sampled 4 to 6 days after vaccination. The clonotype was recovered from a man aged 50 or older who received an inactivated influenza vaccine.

CDR3 sequence reads: CASSEGLVSYNEQFF. CDR3 sequence (DNA): TGTGCCAGCAGCGAGGGACTAGTCTCCTACAATGAGCAGTTCTTC. This rearrangement joins TRBV7-3 to TRBJ2-1; 8 nucleotides align to TRBD2. From germline, CDR1 is SGHTA and CDR2 FQGTGA. The V segment lost 5 bases and the J segment 0 bases; nucleotides outside the gene matches: 3. There are 15 residues in the CDR3.